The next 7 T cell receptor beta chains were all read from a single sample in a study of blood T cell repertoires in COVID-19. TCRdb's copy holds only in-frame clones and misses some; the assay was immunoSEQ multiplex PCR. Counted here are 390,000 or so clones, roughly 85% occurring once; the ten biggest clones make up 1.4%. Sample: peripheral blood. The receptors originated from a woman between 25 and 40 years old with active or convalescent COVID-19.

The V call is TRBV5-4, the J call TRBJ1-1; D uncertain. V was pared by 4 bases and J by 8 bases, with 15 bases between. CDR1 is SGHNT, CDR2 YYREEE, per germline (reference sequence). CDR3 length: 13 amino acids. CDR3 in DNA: TGTGCCAGCAGCGGGGAGGCCATCACCGAAGCTTTCTTT. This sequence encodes CASSGEAITEAFF.

CDR3 sequence reads: CAIRQGASTDTQYF. For the CDR3, the DNA is TGTGCCATCAGACAGGGGGCTAGCACAGATACGCAGTATTTT. V is TRBV10-3 and J is TRBJ2-3, with 9 bases identical to TRBD1. CDR1 is ENHRY and CDR2 is SYGVKD in the germline V gene. The V gene end was trimmed by 6 bases and the J gene end by 0 bases; junction bases not matched to a gene: 1. The CDR3 runs to 14 residues.

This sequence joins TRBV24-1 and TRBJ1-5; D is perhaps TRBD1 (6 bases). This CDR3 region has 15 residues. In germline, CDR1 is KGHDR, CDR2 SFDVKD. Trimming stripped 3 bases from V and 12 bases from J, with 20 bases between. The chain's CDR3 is CATSDGPHRGQFQHF. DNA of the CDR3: TGTGCCACCAGTGATGGTCCCCACCGAGGACAGTTCCAGCATTTT.

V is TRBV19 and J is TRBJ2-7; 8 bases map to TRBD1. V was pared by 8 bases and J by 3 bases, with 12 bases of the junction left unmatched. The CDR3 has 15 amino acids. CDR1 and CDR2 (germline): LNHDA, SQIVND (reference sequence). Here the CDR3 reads CASRSKSGGNYEQYF. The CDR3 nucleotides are TGTGCCAGTCGAAGTAAATCAGGGGGCAACTACGAGCAGTACTTC.

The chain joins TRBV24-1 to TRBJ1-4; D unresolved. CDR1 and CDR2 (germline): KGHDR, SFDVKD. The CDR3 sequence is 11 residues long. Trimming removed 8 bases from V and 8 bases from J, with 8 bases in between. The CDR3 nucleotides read TGTGCCACCATGTTTCGGGAAAAACTGTTTTTT. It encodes CATMFREKLFF.

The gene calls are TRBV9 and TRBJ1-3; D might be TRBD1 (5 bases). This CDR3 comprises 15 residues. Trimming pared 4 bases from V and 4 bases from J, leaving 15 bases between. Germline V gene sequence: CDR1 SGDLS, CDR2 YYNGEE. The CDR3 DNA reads TGTGCCAGCAGCCGTTCAGGGATGGGAGGAAACACCATATATTTT. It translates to CASSRSGMGGNTIYF.

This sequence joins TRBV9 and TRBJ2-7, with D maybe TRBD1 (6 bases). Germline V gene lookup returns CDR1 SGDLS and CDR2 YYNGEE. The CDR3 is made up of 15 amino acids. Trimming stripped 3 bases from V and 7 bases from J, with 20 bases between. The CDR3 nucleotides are TGTGCCAGCAGCGCCGAGGGACAACCTTCGGAAGAGCAGTACTTC. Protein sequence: CASSAEGQPSEEQYF.